This TCR beta chain emerged from a study of Graves' ophthalmopathy and Graves' hyperthyroidism. RNA transcripts served as template for amplifying TCR beta CDR3 sequences. Scientists carried out first-round RT-PCR using HTBI primers and then a second-round multiplex PCR. TCRdb re-derived calls from the multiplex PCR reads in MiXCR, one entry per CDR3 protein. This table holds over 45,000 distinct CDR3 sequences, under 55% found once. The table lists this clonotype with a count of one. This CDR3 is 12 amino acids long. The germline V and J ends were trimmed by 0 bases and 6 bases, with 2 bases remaining between them. Looked up from germline, CDR1 is MNHEY and CDR2 is SVGAGI.

The V gene is TRBV6-5, the J gene TRBJ1-4; D gene unclear. The TCR originated in an adult man with Graves' ophthalmopathy. The specimen sequenced was peripheral blood. CDR3 loop: CASSYSDEKLFF. The CDR3 DNA sequence: TGTGCCAGCAGTTACTCCGATGAAAAACTGTTTTTT.